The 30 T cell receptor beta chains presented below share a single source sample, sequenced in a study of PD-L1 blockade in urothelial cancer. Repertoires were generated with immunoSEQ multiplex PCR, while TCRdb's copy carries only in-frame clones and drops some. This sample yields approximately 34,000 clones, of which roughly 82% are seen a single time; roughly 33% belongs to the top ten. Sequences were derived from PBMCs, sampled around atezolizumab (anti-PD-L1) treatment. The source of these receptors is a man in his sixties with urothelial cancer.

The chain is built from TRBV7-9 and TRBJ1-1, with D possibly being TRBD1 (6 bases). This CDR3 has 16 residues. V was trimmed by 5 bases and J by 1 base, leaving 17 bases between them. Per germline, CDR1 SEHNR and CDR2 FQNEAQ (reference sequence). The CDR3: CASSPPDRGANTEAFF. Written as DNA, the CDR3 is TGTGCCAGCAGCCCTCCAGACCGGGGGGCGAACACTGAAGCTTTCTTT. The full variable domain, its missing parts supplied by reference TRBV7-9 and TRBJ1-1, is DTGVSQNPRHKITKRGQNVTFRCDPISEHNRLYWYRQTLGQGPEFLTYFQNEAQLEKSRLLSDRFSAERPKGSFSTLEIQRTEQGDSAMYLCASSPPDRGANTEAFFGQGTRLTVV.

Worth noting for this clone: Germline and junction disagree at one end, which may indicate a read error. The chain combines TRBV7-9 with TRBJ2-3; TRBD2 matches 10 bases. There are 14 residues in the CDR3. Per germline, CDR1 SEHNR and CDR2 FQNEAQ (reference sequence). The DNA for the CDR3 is TGTGCCAGCAGCCTAGCGGGAGCTGGTGATACGCAGTATTTT. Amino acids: CASSLAGAGDTQYF.

CDR3: CASSKLGTVSQPQHF. CDR3 coding DNA: TGTGCCAGTAGTAAGCTGGGGACAGTCAGTCAGCCCCAGCATTTT. This chain links TRBV19 with TRBJ1-5; 7 bases agree with TRBD1. The ends lost 4 bases at V and 6 bases at J; junction bases unmatched: 9. CDR1 is LNHDA and CDR2 is SQIVND in the germline V gene (reference sequence). CDR3 length: 15 residues.

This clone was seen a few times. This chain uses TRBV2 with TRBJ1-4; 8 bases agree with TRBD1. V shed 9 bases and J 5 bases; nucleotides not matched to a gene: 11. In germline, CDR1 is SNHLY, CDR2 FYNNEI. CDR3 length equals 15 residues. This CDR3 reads CASVLRGTGNEKLFF. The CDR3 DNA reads TGTGCCAGTGTCTTACGAGGGACAGGAAATGAAAAACTGTTTTTT. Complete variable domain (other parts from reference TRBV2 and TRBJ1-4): EPEVTQTPSHQVTQMGQEVILRCVPISNHLYFYWYRQILGQKVEFLVSFYNNEISEKSEIFDDQFSVERPDGSNFTLKIRSTKLEDSAMYFCASVLRGTGNEKLFFGSGTQLSVL.

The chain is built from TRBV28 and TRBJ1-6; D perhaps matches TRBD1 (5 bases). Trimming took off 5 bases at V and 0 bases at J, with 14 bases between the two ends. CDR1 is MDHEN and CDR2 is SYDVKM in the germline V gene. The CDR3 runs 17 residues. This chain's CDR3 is CASSRVTGSSYNSPLHF. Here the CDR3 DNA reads TGTGCCAGCAGTAGGGTCACAGGAAGCTCCTATAATTCACCCCTCCACTTT.

The CDR3 bases are TGCGCCAGCAGCTTTAGGGGGTATAGCACAGATACGCAGTATTTT. This codes for CASSFRGYSTDTQYF. The rearrangement joins TRBV5-1 to TRBJ2-3; possibly TRBD1 for D (6 bases). Trimming took 2 bases from V and 0 from J, leaving 10 bases between them. The CDR3 extends over 15 amino acids. CDR1 is SGHRS and CDR2 is YFSETQ in the germline V gene.

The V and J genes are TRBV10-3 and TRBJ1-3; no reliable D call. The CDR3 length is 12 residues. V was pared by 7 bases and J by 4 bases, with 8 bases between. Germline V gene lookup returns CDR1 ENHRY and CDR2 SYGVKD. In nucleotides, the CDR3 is TGTGCCATCAAGCAGGCAGGAAACACCATATATTTT. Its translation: CAIKQAGNTIYF.

The chain's CDR3 is CASSAQGRSSPLHF. The DNA of the CDR3 is TGCGCCAGCAGTGCTCAGGGTCGGTCTTCACCCCTCCACTTT. The J gene is TRBJ1-6, the V gene TRBV10-2; D is possibly TRBD1 (5 bases). V was cut by 4 bases and J by 9 bases, with 13 bases left in between. CDR1 and CDR2 (germline): WSHSY, SAAADI. The CDR3 has 14 residues.

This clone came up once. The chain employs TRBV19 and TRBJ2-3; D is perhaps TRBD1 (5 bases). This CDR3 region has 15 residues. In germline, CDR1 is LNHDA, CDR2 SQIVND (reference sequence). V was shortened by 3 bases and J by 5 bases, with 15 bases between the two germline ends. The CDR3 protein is CASSIFSSQGDTQYF. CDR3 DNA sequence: TGTGCCAGTAGTATTTTTAGTTCTCAGGGAGATACGCAGTATTTT.

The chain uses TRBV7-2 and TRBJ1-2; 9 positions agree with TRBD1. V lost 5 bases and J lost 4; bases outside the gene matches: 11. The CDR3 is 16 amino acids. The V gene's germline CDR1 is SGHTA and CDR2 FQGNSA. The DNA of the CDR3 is TGTGCCAGCAGCCTCACTCCGGGACAGGGCATCTATGGCTACACCTTC. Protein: CASSLTPGQGIYGYTF.

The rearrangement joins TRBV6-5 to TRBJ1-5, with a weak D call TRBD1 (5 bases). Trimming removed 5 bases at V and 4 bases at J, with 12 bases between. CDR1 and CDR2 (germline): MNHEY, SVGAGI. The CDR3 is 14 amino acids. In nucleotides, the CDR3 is TGTGCCAGCAGTCCACAGGTATGGAATCAGCCCCAGCATTTT. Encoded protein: CASSPQVWNQPQHF.

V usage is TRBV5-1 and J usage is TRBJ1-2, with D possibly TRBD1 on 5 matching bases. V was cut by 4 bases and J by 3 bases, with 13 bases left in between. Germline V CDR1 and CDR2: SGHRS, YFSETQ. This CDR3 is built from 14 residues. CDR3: CASSRTGGDYGYTF. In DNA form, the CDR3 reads TGCGCCAGCAGCCGCACGGGGGGGGACTATGGCTACACCTTC.

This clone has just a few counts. The CDR3 sequence: CASSLGLETEAFF. Written as DNA, the CDR3 is TGCGCCAGCAGCTTGGGTTTGGAGACTGAAGCTTTCTTT. This rearrangement joins TRBV5-1 to TRBJ1-1; D not certain. Between the trimmed V and J ends, which lost 0 bases and 5 bases, there was a span of 8 bases. Per germline, CDR1 SGHRS and CDR2 YFSETQ. The CDR3 loop spans 13 amino acids.

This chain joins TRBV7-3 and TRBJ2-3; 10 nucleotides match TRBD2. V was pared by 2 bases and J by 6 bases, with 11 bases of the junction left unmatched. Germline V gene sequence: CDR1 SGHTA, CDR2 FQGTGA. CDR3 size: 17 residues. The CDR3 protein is CASSLALAGAPGDTQYF. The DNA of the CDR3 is TGTGCCAGCAGCTTAGCGCTAGCGGGGGCCCCCGGGGATACGCAGTATTTT. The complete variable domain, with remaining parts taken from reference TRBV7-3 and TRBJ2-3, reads GAGVSQTPSNKVTEKGKYVELRCDPISGHTALYWYRQSLGQGPEFLIYFQGTGAADDSGLPNDRFFAVRPEGSVSTLKIQRTERGDSAVYLCASSLALAGAPGDTQYFGPGTRLTVL.

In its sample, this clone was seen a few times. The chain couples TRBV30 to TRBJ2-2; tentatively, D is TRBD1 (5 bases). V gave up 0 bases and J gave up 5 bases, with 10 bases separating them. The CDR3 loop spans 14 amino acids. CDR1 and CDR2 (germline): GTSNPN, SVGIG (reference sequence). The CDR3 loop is CAWSVKDITGELFF. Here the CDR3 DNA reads TGTGCCTGGAGTGTAAAGGACATTACCGGGGAGCTGTTTTTT.

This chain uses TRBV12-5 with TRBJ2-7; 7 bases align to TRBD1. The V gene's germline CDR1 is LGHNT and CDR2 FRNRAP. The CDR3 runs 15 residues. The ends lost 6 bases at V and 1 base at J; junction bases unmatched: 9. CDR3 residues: CASGNDRAPSYEQYF. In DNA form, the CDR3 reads TGTGCTAGTGGCAACGACAGGGCCCCGTCCTACGAGCAGTACTTC.

CDR3 DNA: TGTGCCAGCAGCGAGCGGGAGAACAATGAGCAGTTCTTC. Translation: CASSERENNEQFF. The chain employs TRBV6-6 and TRBJ2-1; 8 nucleotides align to TRBD2. V shed 6 bases, J shed 5 bases, and the junction held 3 bases outside the gene matches. This CDR3 comprises 13 residues. Germline V gives CDR1 MNHNY, CDR2 SVGAGI (reference sequence).

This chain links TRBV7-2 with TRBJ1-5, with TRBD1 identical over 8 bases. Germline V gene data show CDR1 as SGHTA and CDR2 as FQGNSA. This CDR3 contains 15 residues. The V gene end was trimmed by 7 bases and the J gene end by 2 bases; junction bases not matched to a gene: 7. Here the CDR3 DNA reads TGTGCCAGCACGCTTGGGACAGGAGGCAATCAGCCCCAGCATTTT. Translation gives CASTLGTGGNQPQHF. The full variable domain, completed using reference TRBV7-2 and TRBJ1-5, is GAGVSQSPSNKVTEKGKDVELRCDPISGHTALYWYRQSLGQGLEFLIYFQGNSAPDKSGLPSDRFSAERTGGSVSTLTIQRTQQEDSAVYLCASTLGTGGNQPQHFGDGTRLSIL.

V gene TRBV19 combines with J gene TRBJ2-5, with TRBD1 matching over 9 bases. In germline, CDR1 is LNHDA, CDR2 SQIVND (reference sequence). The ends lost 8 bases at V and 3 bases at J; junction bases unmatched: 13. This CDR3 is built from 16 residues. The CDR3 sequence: CASSQFRGQGKETQYF. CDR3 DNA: TGTGCCAGTTCTCAATTTCGGGGACAGGGAAAAGAGACCCAGTACTTC.

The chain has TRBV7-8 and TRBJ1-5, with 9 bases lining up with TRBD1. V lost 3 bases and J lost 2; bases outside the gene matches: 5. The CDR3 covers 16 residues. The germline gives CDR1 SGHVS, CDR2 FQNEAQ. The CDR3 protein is CASSFSTGGGNQPQHF. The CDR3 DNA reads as TGTGCCAGCAGCTTCTCGACAGGGGGGGGCAATCAGCCCCAGCATTTT.

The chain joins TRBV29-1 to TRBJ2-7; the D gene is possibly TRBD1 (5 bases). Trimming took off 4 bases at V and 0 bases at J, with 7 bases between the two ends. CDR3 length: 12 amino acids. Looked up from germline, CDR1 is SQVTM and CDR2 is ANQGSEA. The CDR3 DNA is TGCAGCGTTGGACAGTTCTCCTACGAGCAGTACTTC. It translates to CSVGQFSYEQYF.

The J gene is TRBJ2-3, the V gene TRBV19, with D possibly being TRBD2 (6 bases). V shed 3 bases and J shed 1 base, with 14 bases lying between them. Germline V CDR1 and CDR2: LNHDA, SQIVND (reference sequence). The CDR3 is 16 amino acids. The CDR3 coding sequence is TGTGCCAGTAGTATCGGGGACTTCCAGCGCACAGATACGCAGTATTTT. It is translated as CASSIGDFQRTDTQYF.

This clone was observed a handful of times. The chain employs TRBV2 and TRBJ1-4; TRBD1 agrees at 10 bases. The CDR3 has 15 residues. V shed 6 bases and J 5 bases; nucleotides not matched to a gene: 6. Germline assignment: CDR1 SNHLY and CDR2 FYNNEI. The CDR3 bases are TGTGCCAGCAGGCGACAGGGGGCCTCCAATGAAAAACTGTTTTTT. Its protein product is CASRRQGASNEKLFF.

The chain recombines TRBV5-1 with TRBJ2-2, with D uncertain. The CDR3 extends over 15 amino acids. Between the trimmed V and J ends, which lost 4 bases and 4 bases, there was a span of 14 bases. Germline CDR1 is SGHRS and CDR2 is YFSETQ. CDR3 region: CASSIQVTGTGELFF. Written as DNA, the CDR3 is TGCGCCAGCAGCATCCAAGTTACGGGCACCGGGGAGCTGTTTTTT.

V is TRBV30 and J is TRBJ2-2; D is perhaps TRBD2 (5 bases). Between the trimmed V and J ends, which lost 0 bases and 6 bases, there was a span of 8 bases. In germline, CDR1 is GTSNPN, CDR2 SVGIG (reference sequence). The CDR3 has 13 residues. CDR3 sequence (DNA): TGTGCCTGGAGTGTACTCGGGGCCGGGGAGCTGTTTTTT. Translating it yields CAWSVLGAGELFF.

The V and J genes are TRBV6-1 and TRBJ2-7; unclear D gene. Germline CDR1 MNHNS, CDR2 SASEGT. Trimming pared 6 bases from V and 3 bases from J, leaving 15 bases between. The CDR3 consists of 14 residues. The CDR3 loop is CASRMRGMGYEQYF. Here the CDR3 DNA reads TGTGCCAGCAGAATGAGAGGAATGGGCTACGAGCAGTACTTC.

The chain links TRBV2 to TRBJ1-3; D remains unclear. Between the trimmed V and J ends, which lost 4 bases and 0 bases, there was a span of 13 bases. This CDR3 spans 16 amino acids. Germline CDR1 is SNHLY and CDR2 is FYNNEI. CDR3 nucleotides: TGTGCCAGCAGTGGACTGCTGGTAGACTCTGGAAACACCATATATTTT. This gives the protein CASSGLLVDSGNTIYF.

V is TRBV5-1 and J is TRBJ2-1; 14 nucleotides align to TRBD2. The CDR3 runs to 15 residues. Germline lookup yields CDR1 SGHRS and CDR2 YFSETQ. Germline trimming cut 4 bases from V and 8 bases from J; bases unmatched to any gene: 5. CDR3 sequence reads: CASSPGLAGVYEQFF. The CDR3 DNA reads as TGCGCCAGCAGCCCGGGACTAGCGGGAGTCTATGAGCAGTTCTTC. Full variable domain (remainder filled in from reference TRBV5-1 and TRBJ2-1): KAGVTQTPRYLIKTRGQQVTLSCSPISGHRSVSWYQQTPGQGLQFLFEYFSETQRNKGNFPGRFSGRQFSNSRSEMNVSTLELGDSALYLCASSPGLAGVYEQFFGPGTRLTVL.

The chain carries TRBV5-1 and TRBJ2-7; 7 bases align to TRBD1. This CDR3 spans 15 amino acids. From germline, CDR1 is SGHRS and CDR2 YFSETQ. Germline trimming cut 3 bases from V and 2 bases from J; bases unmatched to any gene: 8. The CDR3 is CASSSFPGQTYEQYF. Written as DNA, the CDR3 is TGCGCCAGCAGCTCCTTCCCGGGACAGACCTACGAGCAGTACTTC. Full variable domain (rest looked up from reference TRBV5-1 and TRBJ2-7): KAGVTQTPRYLIKTRGQQVTLSCSPISGHRSVSWYQQTPGQGLQFLFEYFSETQRNKGNFPGRFSGRQFSNSRSEMNVSTLELGDSALYLCASSSFPGQTYEQYFGPGTRLTVT.

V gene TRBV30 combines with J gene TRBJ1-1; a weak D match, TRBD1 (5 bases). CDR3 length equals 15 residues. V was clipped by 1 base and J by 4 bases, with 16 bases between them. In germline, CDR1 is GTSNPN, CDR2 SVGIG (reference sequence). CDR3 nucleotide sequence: TGTGCCTGGAGTGAGGGCAGGGTATGGGTCACTGAAGCTTTCTTT. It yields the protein CAWSEGRVWVTEAFF.